This T cell receptor beta chain derives from a study of cytomegalovirus exposure and HLA in healthy donors. This PCR relied on a set of 60 Vbeta primers and 13 Jbeta primers. Here immunoSEQ multiplex PCR was the method, and the copy in TCRdb shows in-frame clones only, minus some. This table holds about 200,000 clones, more than 80% found once. As concerns this clone: Its antigen is not known.

The study's findings and limits: Three CMV-associated chains proved CMV antigen-specific in vitro.

Material: PBMCs. The TCR sequence derives from a man aged 25-40 years in good health and CMV-seronegative.

The CDR3, as DNA: TGTGCCAGCTCGGGACAGGGAGGCTCCTACGAGCAGTACTTC. Translation gives CASSGQGGSYEQYF. The chain is built from TRBV18 and TRBJ2-7; 9 nucleotides agree with TRBD1. With V trimmed by 6 bases and J by 0 bases, 3 bases remained unmatched. Germline V lookup: CDR1 KGHSH, CDR2 LQKENI. This CDR3 comprises 14 residues. Drawing the rest from reference TRBV18 and TRBJ2-7, the complete variable domain is NAGVMQNPRHLVRRRGQEARLRCSPMKGHSHVYWYRQLPEEGLKFMVYLQKENIIDESGMPKERFSAEFPKEGPSILRIQQVVRGDSAAYFCASSGQGGSYEQYFGPGTRLTVT.